Below, 22 T cell receptor beta chains from the same sample are listed, as sequenced in a study of post-analysis software for immune sequencing data. The study's findings and limits: TRBV segments more frequent in patients than in controls numbered several and included TRBV5-6, TRBV5-1 and TRBV20-1.

Unique molecular identifiers were carried by the TCR beta cDNA libraries. TCRdb fed the PCR reads into MiXCR, producing one record per CDR3 protein. The table has more than 450,000 distinct CDR3 sequences, around 34% seen once. These TCRs are of unknown antigen specificity. Sequencing input: blood. The receptors here all came from a girl aged 2 to 17 with multiple sclerosis.

The chain carries TRBV27 and TRBJ1-5; a possible D gene is TRBD1 (5 bases). The CDR3 has 15 amino acids. The germline V gene encodes CDR1 MNHEY and CDR2 SMNVEV (reference sequence). V was cut by 6 bases and J by 4 bases, with 16 bases left in between. DNA for the CDR3: TGTGCCAGCAGCCCCCGTACAGGCCGTAATCAGCCCCAGCATTTT. It specifies CASSPRTGRNQPQHF.

Concerning this clonotype itself: Given a much more abundant clone one base away, this may be a read error. The chain couples TRBV15 to TRBJ2-1, with 9 bases that match TRBD1. The V gene's germline CDR1 is LNHNV and CDR2 YYDKDF (reference sequence). The CDR3 extends over 15 amino acids. J gave up 6 bases and V 3 bases, and 6 bases lay outside the gene matches. The CDR3 reads CATSRDRGLCNEQFF. As DNA, the CDR3 is TGTGCCACCAGCAGGGACAGGGGCCTCTGCAATGAGCAGTTCTTC.

The gene calls are TRBV6-6 and TRBJ2-4; tentatively, D is TRBD2 (5 bases). The germline V gene has CDR1 MNHNY and CDR2 SVGAGI (reference sequence). Trimming removed 7 bases from V and 4 bases from J, with 8 bases in between. The CDR3 is made up of 12 amino acids. The CDR3 DNA follows: TGTGCCAGCAAATCGGGGAAAAACATTCAGTACTTC. This sequence encodes CASKSGKNIQYF.

J is TRBJ2-7 and V is TRBV11-2; 8 positions agree with TRBD1. The trim removed 4 bases at V and 0 bases at J, leaving 5 bases unmatched. CDR1 and CDR2 (germline): SGHAT, FQNNGV. The CDR3 is made up of 15 amino acids. For the CDR3, the DNA is TGTGCCAGCAGCTCACTACAGGGGGGCTCCTACGAGCAGTACTTC. It specifies CASSSLQGGSYEQYF. Full variable domain (remainder filled in from reference TRBV11-2 and TRBJ2-7): EAGVAQSPRYKIIEKRQSVAFWCNPISGHATLYWYQQILGQGPKLLIQFQNNGVVDDSQLPKDRFSAERLKGVDSTLKIQPAKLEDSAVYLCASSSLQGGSYEQYFGPGTRLTVT.

This clonotype showed up just a few times. The chain employs TRBV28 and TRBJ2-5; 8 bases agree with TRBD2. This CDR3 has 13 amino acids. Per the germline V gene, CDR1 is MDHEN and CDR2 is SYDVKM. The ends lost 8 bases at V and 2 bases at J; junction bases unmatched: 4. The CDR3: CASVRGGQETQYF. DNA for the CDR3: TGTGCCAGCGTACGGGGGGGACAAGAGACCCAGTACTTC. The full variable domain, completed using reference TRBV28 and TRBJ2-5, is DVKVTQSSRYLVKRTGEKVFLECVQDMDHENMFWYRQDPGLGLRLIYFSYDVKMKEKGDIPEGYSVSREKKERFSLILESASTNQTSMYLCASVRGGQETQYFGPGTRLLVL.

This clonotype was seen a single time. The chain recombines TRBV6-2 or TRBV6-3 with TRBJ2-5, with D perhaps TRBD1 or TRBD2 (5 bases each). The germline CDR1 and CDR2 sequences are MNHEY and SVGEGT. CDR3 size: 14 residues. V lost 5 bases and J lost 5, with 15 bases in between. CDR3 loop: CASSDTGLRETQYF. In nucleotides, the CDR3 is TGTGCCAGCAGTGACACGGGGCTGAGGGAGACCCAGTACTTC.

The rearrangement uses TRBV10-3 and TRBJ1-2; 9 nucleotides agree with TRBD1. Trimming removed 0 bases from V and 3 bases from J; junction bases left unmatched: 2. Germline assignment: CDR1 ENHRY and CDR2 SYGVKD. The CDR3 is 15 residues long. In nucleotides, the CDR3 is TGTGCCATCAGTGAGTCGCGGACAGGGGACTATGGCTACACCTTC. It specifies CAISESRTGDYGYTF.

This clonotype has more than one count but fewer than ten. This chain links TRBV20-1 with TRBJ2-1, with 11 bases that match TRBD2. CDR3 length: 16 residues. Germline CDR1 reads DFQATT; CDR2 reads SNEGSKA (reference sequence). Trimming cost V 5 bases and J 4 bases; bases outside gene matches: 10. The chain's CDR3 is CSAEKTSGAPYNEQFF. The CDR3 coding sequence is TGCAGTGCTGAAAAGACTAGCGGGGCCCCTTACAATGAGCAGTTCTTC.

The chain has TRBV7-9 and TRBJ2-3; no clear D gene. Germline CDR1 reads SEHNR; CDR2 reads FQNEAQ (reference sequence). CDR3 size: 12 residues. V shed 5 bases and J shed 10 bases, with 13 bases lying between them. The CDR3 bases are TGTGCCAGCAGCCCGCCCCCGGTTTCGCAGTATTTT. It codes for CASSPPPVSQYF.

The chain links TRBV20-1 to TRBJ2-3, with 10 bases matching TRBD2. The CDR3 length is 15 residues. J gave up 4 bases and V 3 bases, and 7 bases lay outside the gene matches. Germline CDR1 and CDR2: DFQATT and SNEGSKA (reference sequence). This CDR3 is CSASVLAGVPDTQYF. The CDR3 DNA sequence: TGCAGTGCTAGCGTCCTAGCGGGGGTACCAGATACGCAGTATTTT.

This clonotype has more than one count but fewer than ten. The V and J genes are TRBV4-2 and TRBJ1-6, with D possibly matching TRBD1 (6 bases). CDR1 and CDR2 from the germline V gene are LGHNA and YNFKEQ. V was clipped by 1 base and J by 1 base, with 11 bases between them. There are 17 residues in the CDR3. The chain's CDR3 is CASSQAGGKSYNSPLHF. The CDR3 DNA follows: TGTGCCAGCAGCCAAGCGGGGGGCAAGTCCTATAATTCACCCCTCCACTTT.

This clonotype was picked up a small number of times. This rearrangement joins TRBV10-3 to TRBJ2-1, with 10 bases matching TRBD2. The junction had 7 bases not matched to a gene; V was cut back by 2 bases and J by 12 bases. Germline V lookup: CDR1 ENHRY, CDR2 SYGVKD. CDR3 length equals 14 residues. The chain's CDR3 is CAISETLAGELQFF. The CDR3 DNA reads TGTGCCATCAGTGAGACCCTAGCGGGGGAGTTGCAGTTCTTC.

J is TRBJ1-2 and V is TRBV28; TRBD1 matches at 8 bases. From germline, CDR1 is MDHEN and CDR2 SYDVKM. V lost 6 bases to trimming and J lost 7 bases; unmatched junction nucleotides: 13. The CDR3 loop spans 15 amino acids. The CDR3 DNA is TGTGCCAGCAGCCTGACGGACAGGGTGAAGGTTGGCTACACCTTC. Translation: CASSLTDRVKVGYTF.

This clonotype was seen a few times. The chain uses TRBV29-1 and TRBJ2-1, with 14 bases aligning to TRBD2. The V and J ends lost 6 bases and 4 bases, in that order; junction bases with no gene match: 2. The CDR3 is 14 amino acids. CDR1 SQVTM and CDR2 ANQGSEA come from the germline V gene. DNA for the CDR3: TGCAGCGTGACTAGCGGGGGGGTATACAATGAGCAGTTCTTC. Translated, it gives CSVTSGGVYNEQFF.

This clonotype was detected a few times. V and J are TRBV4-1 and TRBJ1-2; no clear D gene. Germline V CDR1 and CDR2: MGHRA, YSYEKL. V was trimmed by 0 bases and J by 9 bases, leaving 11 bases between them. The CDR3 consists of 13 residues. In DNA, the CDR3 is TGCGCCAGCAGCCAAGATTGGGGATTTAGCTACACCTTC. Its translation is CASSQDWGFSYTF.

A word on this clonotype: Germline is not matched at one junction end, which may reflect a read error. The chain couples TRBV28 to TRBJ1-6, with D perhaps matching TRBD1 (6 bases). The CDR3 totals 16 residues. The germline CDR1 and CDR2 sequences are MDHEN and SYDVKM. DNA of the CDR3: TGTGCTAGCAGTACCTCTTCGACAGGAATAAGTTCACCCCTCCACTTT. Its translation is CASSTSSTGISSPLHF.

This clonotype was picked up a small number of times. The V call is TRBV27, the J call TRBJ1-6; D gene unclear. V lost 5 bases and J 0 bases, leaving 17 bases between the germline ends. Germline V lookup: CDR1 MNHEY, CDR2 SMNVEV (reference sequence). The CDR3 covers 18 residues. The CDR3, as DNA: TGTGCCAGCAGTCTTCGTCCCGACCTGGGCTCCTATAATTCACCCCTCCACTTT. Translated, it gives CASSLRPDLGSYNSPLHF.

V usage is TRBV6-9 and J usage is TRBJ1-5, with D maybe TRBD1 (5 bases). The CDR3 contains 15 residues. V was shortened by 5 bases and J by 4 bases, with 15 bases between the two germline ends. Per germline, CDR1 MNHGY and CDR2 SVAAGI. CDR3: CASSPPSGPNQPQHF. The CDR3 nucleotides read TGTGCCAGCAGTCCCCCATCGGGGCCTAATCAGCCCCAGCATTTT.

With respect to this clonotype: Germline and junction disagree at one end, which may indicate a read error. V is TRBV5-1 and J is TRBJ2-2, with 9 bases fitting TRBD1. CDR3 length: 16 amino acids. Germline CDR1 and CDR2: SGHRS and YFSETQ. In DNA, the CDR3 is TGCGCCAGCAGCGAGGGACAGGGAGGACACACCGGGGAGCGGTTTTTT. This gives the protein CASSEGQGGHTGERFF.

This clonotype has ten or more counts. V usage is TRBV12-3 or TRBV12-4 and J usage is TRBJ2-1, with TRBD2 matching 10 bases. The CDR3 contains 15 residues. Trimming at V came to 6 bases and at J to 9 bases, leaving 11 bases not matched to a gene. DNA of the CDR3: TGTGCCAGCAGCCCGGTGGTAGCGGGGGGCAGTGAGCAGTTCTTC. Residues: CASSPVVAGGSEQFF.

This clonotype came up a few times. This chain uses TRBV27 with TRBJ2-1; 9 positions agree with TRBD1. The V and J ends lost 4 bases and 4 bases, in that order; junction bases with no gene match: 8. The CDR3 contains 16 residues. The germline V gene has CDR1 MNHEY and CDR2 SMNVEV (reference sequence). DNA of the CDR3: TGTGCCAGCAGTTCCCTAGGACAGGGGCCTTACAATGAGCAGTTCTTC. This codes for CASSSLGQGPYNEQFF.

This chain connects TRBV7-9 to TRBJ1-3, with 7 bases aligning to TRBD1. J was trimmed by 7 bases and V by 4 bases; bases with no gene match: 4. The CDR3 contains 13 residues. Germline CDR1 is SEHNR and CDR2 is FQNEAQ (reference sequence). The CDR3 loop reads CASSSPQGNTIYF. CDR3 coding DNA: TGTGCCAGCAGCTCCCCACAGGGGAACACCATATATTTT.